Listed here are 29 T cell receptor beta chains from one sample, sequenced in a study of blood T cell repertoires in COVID-19. The assay was immunoSEQ multiplex PCR, and TCRdb's table has in-frame clones only and misses some. The profile shows about 140,000 clones, 81% of them singletons. Specimen: peripheral blood. The receptors stem from a human donor in a cohort sampled during active COVID-19.

The rearrangement uses TRBV19 and TRBJ2-2; weak D call: TRBD1 (5 bases). CDR1 LNHDA and CDR2 SQIVND come from the germline V gene (reference sequence). V was trimmed by 6 bases and J by 8 bases, leaving 7 bases between them. This CDR3 comprises 11 residues. In DNA, the CDR3 is TGTGCCAGTAGGCGGACAGGGGAGCTGTTTTTT. Protein: CASRRTGELFF. Based on the CDR3 plus reference TRBV19 and TRBJ2-2, the full variable domain is DGGITQSPKYLFRKEGQNVTLSCEQNLNHDAMYWYRQDPGQGLRLIYYSQIVNDFQKGDIAEGYSVSREKKESFPLTVTSAQKNPTAFYLCASRRTGELFFGEGSRLTVL.

The chain uses TRBV7-2 and TRBJ2-5; D perhaps matches TRBD1 (5 bases). Trimming removed 3 bases at V and 4 bases at J, with 9 bases between. Germline assignment: CDR1 SGHTA and CDR2 FQGNSA. CDR3 length: 13 residues. CDR3 bases: TGTGCCAGCAGCTTCGGACAATTAGAGACCCAGTACTTC. It specifies CASSFGQLETQYF.

The V and J genes are TRBV25-1 and TRBJ1-1, with D perhaps TRBD1 (5 bases). V lost 1 base and J 1 base, leaving 10 bases between the germline ends. This CDR3 is built from 15 residues. Germline V CDR1 and CDR2: MGHDK, SYGVNS. CDR3 residues: CASSEWRQTNTEAFF. The CDR3 nucleotides read TGTGCCAGCAGTGAATGGCGACAGACGAACACTGAAGCTTTCTTT.

The gene calls are TRBV18 and TRBJ2-7; 7 bases fit TRBD2. V shed 2 bases and J 0 bases; nucleotides not matched to a gene: 10. The CDR3 runs 17 residues. CDR1 is KGHSH, CDR2 LQKENI, per germline. The CDR3 here is CASSPLSGGSGSYEQYF. In nucleotides, the CDR3 is TGTGCCAGCTCACCATTATCCGGCGGGAGTGGCTCCTACGAGCAGTACTTC.

J is TRBJ2-1 and V is TRBV5-4, with 16 bases lining up with TRBD2. The CDR3 is 20 amino acids. Germline trimming cut 3 bases from V and 2 bases from J; bases unmatched to any gene: 11. The germline gives CDR1 SGHNT, CDR2 YYREEE (reference sequence). CDR3 sequence reads: CASSSKGLAGGPSTYNEQFF. The CDR3 coding sequence is TGTGCCAGCAGCTCGAAGGGACTAGCGGGAGGGCCCTCTACCTACAATGAGCAGTTCTTC.

The rearrangement links TRBV19 to TRBJ1-2; D possibly corresponds to TRBD1 (6 bases). Germline values: CDR1 LNHDA, CDR2 SQIVND (reference sequence). CDR3 length equals 16 residues. Trimming shortened V by 6 bases and J by 3 bases, and 20 bases separated the two germline ends. The CDR3 spells CASSSSTGLSDYGYTF. CDR3 in DNA: TGTGCCAGTAGCTCCTCGACAGGCCTTAGTGACTATGGCTACACCTTC.

The chain links TRBV4-2 to TRBJ2-5, with 9 bases aligning to TRBD2. CDR1 and CDR2 from the germline V gene are LGHNA and YNFKEQ. This CDR3 has 19 residues. V lost 4 bases, J lost 5 bases, and 20 bases stayed unmatched. CDR3 amino acids: CASSRGGTYSGSSFETQYF. Here the CDR3 DNA reads TGTGCCAGCAGCCGAGGGGGGACTTATAGCGGGAGTTCCTTTGAGACCCAGTACTTC.

This chain joins TRBV28 and TRBJ2-7; D ambiguous. This CDR3 comprises 12 residues. The V gene's germline CDR1 is MDHEN and CDR2 SYDVKM. Trimming left V 5 bases short and J 6 bases short, with 11 bases between. The CDR3 sequence: CASSLNFPEQYF. The CDR3 coding sequence is TGTGCCAGCAGTCTAAATTTCCCCGAGCAGTACTTC.

The genes are TRBV9 and TRBJ2-7; a possible D gene is TRBD1 (6 bases). Germline V gene sequence: CDR1 SGDLS, CDR2 YYNGEE. The CDR3 is made up of 15 amino acids. V was cut by 4 bases and J by 4 bases, with 18 bases left in between. The chain's CDR3 is CASSPFWDTPYEQYF. DNA for the CDR3: TGTGCCAGCAGCCCGTTTTGGGACACCCCTTACGAGCAGTACTTC.

The V gene is TRBV28, the J gene TRBJ1-2; the D is unclear. The germline V gene has CDR1 MDHEN and CDR2 SYDVKM. The CDR3 has 16 residues. Trimming took off 2 bases at V and 0 bases at J, with 13 bases between the two ends. CDR3 DNA sequence: TGTGCCAGCAGTTTAATCAGCGGCGGTTCTAACTATGGCTACACCTTC. It yields the protein CASSLISGGSNYGYTF.

The chain recombines TRBV6-5 with TRBJ2-7, with D perhaps matching TRBD1 (6 bases). The CDR3 spans 15 residues. CDR1 MNHEY and CDR2 SVGAGI come from the germline V gene. Trimming cost V 4 bases and J 0 bases, with 13 bases left between them. The CDR3 DNA reads TGTGCCAGCAGTTTTAGAGGGGGAAGCTCCTACGAGCAGTACTTC. Its translation: CASSFRGGSSYEQYF.

This clone was detected once. This chain joins TRBV14 and TRBJ2-7; 10 bases fit TRBD2. The germline V gene encodes CDR1 SGHDN and CDR2 FVKESK. V shed 4 bases and J 0 bases; nucleotides not matched to a gene: 3. The CDR3 covers 15 residues. CDR3 protein: CASSLGTSVSYEQYF. For the CDR3, the DNA is TGTGCCAGCAGCCTAGGGACTAGCGTCTCCTACGAGCAGTACTTC. Looking up the rest from reference TRBV14 and TRBJ2-7 gives the full variable domain: EAGVTQFPSHSVIEKGQTVTLRCDPISGHDNLYWYRRVMGKEIKFLLHFVKESKQDESGMPNNRFLAERTGGTYSTLKVQPAELEDSGVYFCASSLGTSVSYEQYFGPGTRLTVT.

The chain employs TRBV18 and TRBJ2-3; no firm D call. The V gene's germline CDR1 is KGHSH and CDR2 LQKENI. V shed 3 bases and J shed 1 base, with 8 bases lying between them. The CDR3 runs to 14 residues. CDR3 in amino acids: CASSPTRGTDTQYF. The DNA of the CDR3 is TGTGCCAGCTCACCTACCCGGGGCACAGATACGCAGTATTTT.

As to this clone: One end of the junction varies from germline; a read error may be responsible. This chain connects TRBV28 to TRBJ2-2; 8 bases line up with TRBD2. CDR3 length equals 17 residues. Germline V gene data show CDR1 as MDHEN and CDR2 as SYDVKM. CDR3 residues: CASGLSDLAGNTGELFF. CDR3 DNA sequence: TGTGCCAGCGGTTTGTCCGATCTAGCGGGGAACACCGGGGAGCTGTTTTTT. Together with reference TRBV28 and TRBJ2-2, the CDR3 gives the full variable domain: DVKVTQSSRYLVKRTGEKVFLECVQDMDHENMFWYRQDPGLGLRLIYFSYDVKMKEKGDIPEGYSVSREKKERFSLILESASTNQTSMYLCASGLSDLAGNTGELFFGEGSRLTVL.

This chain uses TRBV28 with TRBJ1-5; weak D call: TRBD1 (6 bases). In germline, CDR1 is MDHEN, CDR2 SYDVKM. V lost 6 bases to trimming and J lost 0 bases, with 12 bases between them. This CDR3 region has 15 residues. CDR3 in amino acids: CASRQTGYSNQPQHF. In DNA form, the CDR3 reads TGTGCCAGCAGGCAGACAGGATATAGCAATCAGCCCCAGCATTTT. The complete variable domain, with remaining parts taken from reference TRBV28 and TRBJ1-5, reads DVKVTQSSRYLVKRTGEKVFLECVQDMDHENMFWYRQDPGLGLRLIYFSYDVKMKEKGDIPEGYSVSREKKERFSLILESASTNQTSMYLCASRQTGYSNQPQHFGDGTRLSIL.

The chain employs TRBV7-8 and TRBJ2-1, with D perhaps TRBD1 (5 bases). V was trimmed by 5 bases and J by 2 bases, leaving 13 bases between them. Looked up from germline, CDR1 is SGHVS and CDR2 is FQNEAQ. The length of the CDR3 is 15 residues. In DNA, the CDR3 is TGTGCCAGCAGCGGAAGACAGAAAACCTACAATGAGCAGTTCTTC. Protein sequence: CASSGRQKTYNEQFF.

The gene calls are TRBV7-3 and TRBJ2-7; 8 positions agree with TRBD2. The J segment lost 4 bases and the V segment lost 5 bases, leaving 13 bases of the junction unmatched. The CDR3 is made up of 16 amino acids. Germline values: CDR1 SGHTA, CDR2 FQGTGA. CDR3: CASSPSSGLAMYEQYF. The CDR3 DNA reads TGTGCCAGCAGCCCCTCATCCGGACTAGCAATGTACGAGCAGTACTTC.

This chain connects TRBV28 to TRBJ2-1; D gene ambiguous. CDR3 length: 12 residues. Between the trimmed V and J ends, which lost 5 bases and 4 bases, there was a span of 6 bases. The germline CDR1 and CDR2 sequences are MDHEN and SYDVKM. As DNA, the CDR3 is TGTGCCAGCAGTCAGTTGTACAATGAGCAGTTCTTC. Residues: CASSQLYNEQFF.

This chain uses TRBV3-1 (or the pseudogene TRBV3-2) with TRBJ2-3; 8 nucleotides match TRBD1. With 1 base clipped from V and 1 base from J, the junction kept 4 bases outside the gene matches. The CDR3 totals 16 residues. CDR1 LGHDT and CDR2 YNNKEL come from the germline V gene (reference sequence). The CDR3 nucleotides are TGTGCCAGCAGCCAAGTTTCGGGACAGGGCACAGATACGCAGTATTTT. This codes for CASSQVSGQGTDTQYF.

The V gene is TRBV27, the J gene TRBJ2-7; D not resolved. Germline CDR1 MNHEY, CDR2 SMNVEV (reference sequence). This CDR3 spans 13 amino acids. Trimming shortened V by 1 base and J by 3 bases, and 7 bases separated the two germline ends. The CDR3 here is CASSLFRNYEQYF. The CDR3 DNA reads as TGTGCCAGCAGTTTATTCAGGAACTACGAGCAGTACTTC.

CDR3: CASSVVPSPISDEQYF. In nucleotides, the CDR3 is TGTGCCAGCAGCGTAGTCCCCTCTCCAATCTCAGACGAGCAGTACTTC. The chain is built from TRBV9 and TRBJ2-7, with unresolved D. The V end was cut by 0 bases, the J end by 5 bases, with 18 bases between. This CDR3 has 16 amino acids. From germline, CDR1 is SGDLS and CDR2 YYNGEE.

The chain uses TRBV4-3 and TRBJ2-7, with D possibly being TRBD1 (8 bases). Germline values: CDR1 LGHNA, CDR2 YSLEER. V was cut by 4 bases and J by 2 bases, with 15 bases left in between. This CDR3 is built from 15 residues. Here the CDR3 reads CASSLTGGEPYEQYF. The CDR3 DNA reads as TGCGCCAGCAGCCTAACAGGGGGGGAACCCTACGAGCAGTACTTC.

The chain carries TRBV19 and TRBJ2-2, with a weak D call TRBD2 (5 bases). This CDR3 is 13 amino acids long. Per germline, CDR1 LNHDA and CDR2 SQIVND (reference sequence). Trimming took off 3 bases at V and 8 bases at J, with 10 bases between the two ends. CDR3 amino acids: CASSIGGGGELFF. The CDR3 nucleotides are TGTGCCAGTAGTATTGGAGGCGGGGGGGAGCTGTTTTTT.

This chain links TRBV18 with TRBJ2-7, with 13 bases matching TRBD2. In germline, CDR1 is KGHSH, CDR2 LQKENI. The CDR3 is 14 residues long. Trimming took 3 bases from V and 7 from J; bases not matched to a gene: 3. The CDR3 nucleotides are TGTGCCAGCTCACCGACTAGCGGGAGGCGGGAGCAGTACTTC. This sequence encodes CASSPTSGRREQYF.

CDR3: CASSFSAGGPGGEQYF. The CDR3, as DNA: TGTGCCAGCAGCTTCTCAGCGGGAGGGCCTGGGGGCGAGCAGTACTTC. This chain uses TRBV7-8 with TRBJ2-7, with 10 bases matching TRBD2. CDR3 length: 16 residues. Per germline, CDR1 SGHVS and CDR2 FQNEAQ. V was pared by 3 bases and J by 6 bases, with 11 bases of the junction left unmatched.

This chain links TRBV18 with TRBJ1-1, with TRBD1 matching over 8 bases. V lost 5 bases to trimming and J lost 4 bases; unmatched junction nucleotides: 3. The germline V gene has CDR1 KGHSH and CDR2 LQKENI. The CDR3 is 13 residues long. The DNA of the CDR3 is TGTGCCAGCTCAGCAGGGGGCGGCACTGAAGCTTTCTTT. It yields the protein CASSAGGGTEAFF.

This chain uses TRBV6-5 with TRBJ2-6; D is ambiguous. Germline V gene lookup returns CDR1 MNHEY and CDR2 SVGAGI. This CDR3 has 13 amino acids. The V and J ends lost 10 bases and 0 bases respectively, with 7 bases between them. The CDR3 region is CATSVSGANVLTF. DNA for the CDR3: TGTGCCACCTCAGTCTCTGGGGCCAACGTCCTGACTTTC.

V usage is TRBV6-2 or TRBV6-3 and J usage is TRBJ2-1; 16 bases map to TRBD2. The trim removed 5 bases at V and 7 bases at J, leaving 8 bases unmatched. Germline CDR1 is MNHEY and CDR2 is SVGEGT. CDR3 size: 17 residues. The chain's CDR3 is CASSPLGLAGGQNEQFF. The CDR3 DNA sequence: TGTGCCAGCAGTCCGTTGGGACTAGCGGGAGGGCAGAATGAGCAGTTCTTC.

This clone was seen only once. J is TRBJ2-1 and V is TRBV6-4, with 11 positions matching TRBD2. Germline V gene data show CDR1 as MRHNA and CDR2 as SNTAGT. V gave up 4 bases and J gave up 8 bases; unmatched junction bases: 7. The CDR3 has 15 amino acids. The CDR3 nucleotides read TGTGCCAGCAGTGCCGCTAGCGGGAGGTTACATGAGCAGTTCTTC. It codes for CASSAASGRLHEQFF.